The rows below give T cell receptor beta chains drawn from one sample of a study of T-cell reconstitution after alpha-beta-depleted transplantation in children. TCRdb processed the PCR reads anew with MiXCR; each CDR3 protein has one entry. The sample includes 350,000 to 400,000 distinct CDR3 sequences, roughly 15% seen only once; the top ten take approximately 4.2%. Sample: PBMCs, taken from the stem cell graft. The receptors shown here come from a human donor who donated a stem cell graft to a child with Fanconi anemia. The CDR3 runs from the conserved cysteine through the conserved F or W. Each record gives: V gene, CDR3 length, CDR3 protein.

TRBV5-1	16	CASSPEVTSGYNEQFF
TRBV5-4	14	CASSTGAPYNEQFF
TRBV20-1	15	CSASDGRRGRAEAFF
TRBV4-2	15	CASSQDGSIGETQYF
TRBV9	16	CASSVGSGGGSEEQFF
TRBV6-1	14	CASSEAGWNQPQHF
TRBV6-1	15	CASSEREQGAEEQFF
TRBV7-2	15	CASTRYRVGNSPLHF
TRBV3-1	15	CASSQAESNTGELFF
TRBV6-6	12	CASSGTGNTIYF